This TCR beta chain was captured in a study of molecular identifiers for immune sequencing clone quantification. Previously described methods and listed TCR primers produced bulk TCR libraries. MiXCR was run by TCRdb on the PCR reads, yielding one entry per CDR3 protein. This table has around 82,000 distinct CDR3 sequences, around a fifth appearing once. This clonotype was found many times. The CDR3 extends over 12 amino acids. Per the germline V gene, CDR1 is LGHNT and CDR2 is FRNRAP. Trimming cost V 1 base and J 6 bases, with 7 bases left between them. Sequencing used naive CD8+ T cells from blood, with Jurkat cell RNA spiked in. The sample's subset: FACS-sorted CD8+CD4-CCR7+CD45RA+ naive T cells. The chain has TRBV12-5 and TRBJ2-7, with D possibly TRBD1 on 5 matching bases. The TCR sequence derives from a human donor in good health. Some libraries in this study had Jurkat cell RNA spiked in. Here the CDR3 DNA reads TGTGCTAGTGGTTTGGCAGGGATCGAGCAGTACTTC. This codes for CASGLAGIEQYF.